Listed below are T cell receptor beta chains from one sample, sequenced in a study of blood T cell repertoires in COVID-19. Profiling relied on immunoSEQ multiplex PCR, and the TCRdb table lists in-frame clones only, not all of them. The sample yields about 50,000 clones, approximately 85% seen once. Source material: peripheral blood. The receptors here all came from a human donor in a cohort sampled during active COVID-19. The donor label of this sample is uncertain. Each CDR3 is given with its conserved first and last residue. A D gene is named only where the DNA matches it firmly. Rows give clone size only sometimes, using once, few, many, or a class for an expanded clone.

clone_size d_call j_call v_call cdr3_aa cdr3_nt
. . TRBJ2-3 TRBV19 CASRLGLTTGTDTQYF TGTGCCAGTAGATTGGGGCTAACTACTGGCACAGATACGCAGTATTTT
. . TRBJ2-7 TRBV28 CASREQAYEQYF TGTGCCAGCCGAGAGCAGGCCTACGAGCAGTACTTC
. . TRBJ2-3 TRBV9 CASSARLQGPTDTQYF TGTGCCAGCAGCGCCCGTCTACAGGGCCCCACAGATACGCAGTATTTT
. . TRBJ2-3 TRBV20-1 CSLARTDTQYF TGCAGCCTAGCGAGGACAGATACGCAGTATTTT
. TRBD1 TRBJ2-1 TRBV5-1 CASSLGGQGENEQFF TGCGCCAGCAGCTTGGGGGGACAGGGTGAAAATGAGCAGTTCTTC
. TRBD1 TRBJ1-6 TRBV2 CASSWTGESSPLHF TGTGCCAGCAGTTGGACAGGGGAAAGTTCACCCCTCCACTTT
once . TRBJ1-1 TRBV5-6 CASSSAGTEAFF TGTGCCAGCAGCTCGGCCGGGACTGAAGCTTTCTTT
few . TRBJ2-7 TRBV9 CASSAYRDGYEQYF TGTGCCAGCAGCGCATACAGGGACGGCTACGAGCAGTACTTC
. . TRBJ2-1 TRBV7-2 CASSPREYEQFF TGTGCCAGCAGCCCTCGGGAATATGAGCAGTTCTTC
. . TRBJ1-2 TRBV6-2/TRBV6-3 CASSYSFGRGNYGYTF TGTGCCAGCAGTTACTCATTTGGTCGGGGTAACTATGGCTACACCTTC
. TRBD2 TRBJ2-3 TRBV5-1 CASSFGTKSTDTQYF TGCGCCAGCAGCTTCGGGACTAAGAGCACAGATACGCAGTATTTT
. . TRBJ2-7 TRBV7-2 CASSRGHTQGNYEQYF TGTGCCAGCAGCCGGGGACATACACAGGGCAACTACGAGCAGTACTTC
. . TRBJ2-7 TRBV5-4 CASSSTRWGADSASAYEQYF TGTGCCAGCAGCTCCACCCGATGGGGAGCCGATTCCGCGTCGGCCTACGAGCAGTACTTC
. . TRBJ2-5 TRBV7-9 CASSLMTGQETQYF TGTGCCAGCAGCTTAATGACTGGCCAAGAGACCCAGTACTTC
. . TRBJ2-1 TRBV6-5 CASRIGPFYLDEQFF TGTGCCAGCAGGATTGGCCCTTTTTACCTGGATGAGCAGTTCTTC
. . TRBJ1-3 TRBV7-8 CASSQQPLSGNTIYF TGTGCCAGCAGCCAGCAACCGCTCTCTGGAAACACCATATATTTT
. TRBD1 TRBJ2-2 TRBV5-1 CASSPQGANTGELFF TGCGCCAGCAGCCCCCAGGGGGCAAACACCGGGGAGCTGTTTTTT
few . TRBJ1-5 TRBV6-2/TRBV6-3 CASSYVRGDNQPQHF TGTGCCAGCAGTTACGTCAGGGGTGACAATCAGCCCCAGCATTTT
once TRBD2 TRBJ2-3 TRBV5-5 CASSRTSGELRDTQYF TGTGCCAGCAGCAGGACTAGCGGGGAACTCAGGGATACGCAGTATTTT
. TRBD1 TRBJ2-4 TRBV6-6 CASSQRQGWENIQYF TGTGCCAGCAGTCAGAGACAGGGTTGGGAAAACATTCAGTACTTC
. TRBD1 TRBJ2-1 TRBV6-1 CASSEGQGSYNEQFF TGTGCCAGCAGTGAGGGACAGGGCTCCTACAATGAGCAGTTCTTC
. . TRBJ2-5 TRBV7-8 CASSLAGGGEETQYF TGTGCCAGCAGCTTAGCAGGAGGAGGTGAAGAGACCCAGTACTTC
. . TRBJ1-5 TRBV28 CASSLLGRVGNQPQHF TGTGCCAGCAGTTTACTGGGTCGGGTGGGCAATCAGCCCCAGCATTTT
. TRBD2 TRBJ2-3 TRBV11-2 CASSLELAGETDTQYF TGTGCCAGCAGCTTAGAACTAGCGGGGGAGACAGATACGCAGTATTTT
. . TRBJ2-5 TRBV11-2 CASSLDRGPQETQYF TGTGCCAGCAGCTTAGATCGGGGTCCCCAAGAGACCCAGTACTTC
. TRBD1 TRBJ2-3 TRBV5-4 CASSYRDRGRTDTQYF TGTGCCAGCAGCTATCGGGACAGGGGACGCACAGATACGCAGTATTTT
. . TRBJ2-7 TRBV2 CASTLYEQYF TGTGCCAGCACACTCTACGAGCAGTACTTC